This TCR beta chain was sequenced in a study of T cell changes during pregnancy in multiple sclerosis. TCRdb's table, derived via immunoSEQ multiplex PCR, lists solely in-frame clones and lacks some. The sample consists of 75,000 to 95,000 clones, about 91% of them appearing once. The CDR3 is 13 residues long. Trimming took 4 bases from V and 3 from J, leaving 10 bases between them. Germline V CDR1 and CDR2: LGHNA, YSLEER. The sequencing used peripheral blood, collected in the first trimester of pregnancy. The TCR comes from a female donor in good health, enrolled as a control in a pregnancy study. The chain carries TRBV4-3 and TRBJ2-7; tentatively, D is TRBD2 (6 bases). The CDR3 bases are TGCGCCAGCAGCCCGGGACTTGGCTACGAGCAGTACTTC. Protein product: CASSPGLGYEQYF.